The 28 T cell receptor beta chains given below trace back to one sample, sequenced in a study of blood T cells in healthy people across ages. Through a sample-barcoded 5' primer and a J-beta primer mix, a second PCR was run for about 6 to 11 cycles. Using its own MiXCR run on the 5' RACE reads, TCRdb lists one record per CDR3 protein. The sample has 850,000 to 1,100,000 distinct CDR3 sequences, 35% to 40% seen once. The sequenced sample was blood. The receptors come from a man between 18 and 29 years old in good health.

There are a few counts of this clonotype. In DNA form, the CDR3 reads TGCAGCGTTGCGGACAGGACCTCCGGTGAGCAGTTCTTC. Residues: CSVADRTSGEQFF. The chain joins TRBV29-1 to TRBJ2-1; 7 positions match TRBD1. The CDR3 covers 13 residues. J gave up 9 bases and V 4 bases, and 9 bases lay outside the gene matches. Germline V gives CDR1 SQVTM, CDR2 ANQGSEA.

The chain combines TRBV5-1 with TRBJ1-6; 11 bases are a match to TRBD1. The germline CDR1 and CDR2 sequences are SGHRS and YFSETQ. J was trimmed by 0 bases and V by 4 bases; bases with no gene match: 6. The CDR3 is 18 residues long. CDR3 sequence reads: CASSPGQGASSYNSPLHF. The DNA of the CDR3 is TGCGCCAGCAGCCCCGGACAGGGGGCGAGCTCCTATAATTCACCCCTCCACTTT.

This clonotype has at least ten counts. This chain uses TRBV7-2 with TRBJ1-1; D uncertain. The germline V gene has CDR1 SGHTA and CDR2 FQGNSA. V lost 5 bases to trimming and J lost 0 bases, with 13 bases between them. The CDR3 extends over 15 amino acids. This chain's CDR3 is CASSPLGSMNTEAFF. The CDR3 nucleotides read TGTGCCAGCAGCCCCCTCGGGAGCATGAACACTGAAGCTTTCTTT.

V and J are TRBV29-1 and TRBJ1-1; D remains unclear. The germline V and J ends were trimmed by 7 bases and 0 bases, with 12 bases remaining between them. The CDR3 length is 13 residues. Germline-derived CDR1 and CDR2 are SQVTM and ANQGSEA. The chain's CDR3 is CSALGLLNTEAFF. The DNA of the CDR3 is TGCAGCGCCCTGGGCTTACTGAACACTGAAGCTTTCTTT.

This clonotype was seen more than once but under ten times. The V call is TRBV5-1, the J call TRBJ2-1; D unresolved. Germline V gene sequence: CDR1 SGHRS, CDR2 YFSETQ. This CDR3 is built from 14 residues. The V end lost 4 bases, the J end lost 7 bases, and 15 bases lay between the germline ends. CDR3 protein: CASSPLGRANEQFF. The CDR3 DNA sequence: TGCGCCAGCAGCCCCCTGGGTCGCGCAAATGAGCAGTTCTTC.

There are a few counts of this clonotype. The gene calls are TRBV13 and TRBJ2-4; possibly TRBD1 or TRBD2 for D (5 bases each). CDR3 length equals 15 residues. Germline CDR1 PRHDT, CDR2 FYEKMQ (reference sequence). Trimming removed 5 bases at V and 0 bases at J, with 11 bases between. The CDR3 DNA is TGTGCCAGCAGCCTGAGGGGTGGAGCCAAAAACATTCAGTACTTC. It translates to CASSLRGGAKNIQYF.

The chain joins TRBV7-9 to TRBJ2-4; a possible D gene is TRBD1 (5 bases). The J call is uncertain, as TRBJ2-5 better fits the DNA end. This CDR3 contains 14 residues. Germline loops: CDR1 SEHNR, CDR2 FQNEAQ (reference sequence). This chain's CDR3 is CASSLQRQRETQYF. Written as DNA, the CDR3 is TGTGCCAGCAGCTTACAGAGACAGAGAGAGACCCAGTACTTC.

About this clonotype: Mismatch with germline at one junction end may stem from a read error. The V gene is TRBV6-5, the J gene TRBJ2-3, with a tentative D call TRBD2 (5 bases). Germline assignment: CDR1 MNHEY and CDR2 SVGAGI. The CDR3 sequence is 14 residues long. The CDR3 bases are TGTACCAGCAGTTATGAACTAGGCACAGATACGCAGTATTTT. Translating it yields CTSSYELGTDTQYF.

The chain recombines TRBV6-1 with TRBJ1-1, with 7 bases matching TRBD1. CDR1 and CDR2 (germline): MNHNS, SASEGT. Trimming cost V 8 bases and J 1 base; bases outside gene matches: 25. There are 20 residues in the CDR3. DNA for the CDR3: TGTGCCAGCCCCCCCCCGCCGGAACAGGGGCGGGTTTTTCAGAACACTGAAGCTTTCTTT. As protein: CASPPPPEQGRVFQNTEAFF.

The CDR3 region has the DNA TGTGCCTGGAGGCAGGACAGGGGGCTGCTCGGAGCTTTCTTT. Amino acids: CAWRQDRGLLGAFF. The chain couples TRBV30 to TRBJ1-1, with TRBD1 identical over 11 bases. V lost 3 bases, J lost 10 bases, and 10 bases stayed unmatched. This CDR3 has 14 residues. CDR1 is GTSNPN and CDR2 is SVGIG in the germline V gene (reference sequence). Supplemented by reference TRBV30 and TRBJ1-1, the full variable domain reads SQTIHQWPATLVQPVGSPLSLECTVEGTSNPNLYWYRQAAGRGLQLLFYSVGIGQISSEVPQNLSASRPQDRQFILSSKKLLLSDSGFYLCAWRQDRGLLGAFFGQGTRLTVV.

This clonotype was counted a single time. V gene TRBV7-8 combines with J gene TRBJ1-6, with 7 bases lining up with TRBD1. Germline loops: CDR1 SGHVS, CDR2 FQNEAQ. V lost 4 bases, J lost 4 bases, and 10 bases stayed unmatched. This CDR3 contains 17 residues. The CDR3 is CASSSNHRTGYNSPLHF. CDR3 bases: TGTGCCAGCAGCTCAAACCACAGGACAGGTTATAATTCACCCCTCCACTTT.

This sequence joins TRBV20-1 and TRBJ2-1; 8 bases fit TRBD1. The CDR3 length is 16 residues. V lost 6 bases and J lost 6; bases outside the gene matches: 16. Per the germline V gene, CDR1 is DFQATT and CDR2 is SNEGSKA (reference sequence). The CDR3 DNA reads TGCAGTGCCCTGCCGGACAGGGTTCGACCGTCCAATGAGCAGTTCTTC. Protein product: CSALPDRVRPSNEQFF.

J is TRBJ2-3 and V is TRBV6-5, with 7 bases fitting TRBD2. The junction had 4 bases not matched to a gene; V was cut back by 6 bases and J by 4 bases. Germline V gene sequence: CDR1 MNHEY, CDR2 SVGAGI. CDR3 size: 13 residues. Written as DNA, the CDR3 is TGTGCCAGCAGAGCGGGGAGTGCAGATACGCAGTATTTT. This gives the protein CASRAGSADTQYF.

This clonotype was observed a handful of times. This rearrangement joins TRBV20-1 to TRBJ1-1, with D uncertain. The V gene lost 0 bases and the J gene lost 6 bases, with 8 bases spanning the gap. Germline CDR1 is DFQATT and CDR2 is SNEGSKA (reference sequence). The CDR3 is 12 residues long. The DNA for the CDR3 is TGCAGTGCTAGAGACAGTTTCGCTGAAGCTTTCTTT. Protein: CSARDSFAEAFF.

V gene TRBV20-1 combines with J gene TRBJ2-3; either TRBD1 or TRBD2 may supply D (5 bases each). Germline CDR1 DFQATT, CDR2 SNEGSKA (reference sequence). V lost 2 bases to trimming and J lost 5 bases, with 14 bases between them. This CDR3 contains 14 residues. The CDR3 bases are TGCAGTGCTAGATCGCCAGGGAGAGGAGATACGCAGTATTTT. Amino acid sequence: CSARSPGRGDTQYF.

This clonotype was detected a few times. This chain links TRBV10-3 with TRBJ1-2; TRBD1 matches at 9 bases. The CDR3 covers 12 residues. Per the germline V gene, CDR1 is ENHRY and CDR2 is SYGVKD. V trimming: 5 bases; J trimming: 8 bases; junction bases outside the gene matches: 3. The CDR3 loop reads CAISWTGEGYTF. CDR3 DNA: TGTGCCATCAGTTGGACAGGGGAGGGCTACACCTTC.

This sequence joins TRBV7-9 and TRBJ2-1; D is perhaps TRBD2 (7 bases). Germline values: CDR1 SEHNR, CDR2 FQNEAQ (reference sequence). The CDR3 is 17 residues long. The ends were cut back, 8 bases at V and 7 bases at J, with 27 bases in the middle. CDR3 in amino acids: CASGQSIGGGAGNEQFF. CDR3 nucleotide sequence: TGTGCCAGCGGCCAATCCATCGGTGGGGGGGCAGGGAATGAGCAGTTCTTC. The complete variable domain, with remaining parts taken from reference TRBV7-9 and TRBJ2-1, reads DTGVSQNPRHKITKRGQNVTFRCDPISEHNRLYWYRQTLGQGPEFLTYFQNEAQLEKSRLLSDRFSAERPKGSFSTLEIQRTEQGDSAMYLCASGQSIGGGAGNEQFFGPGTRLTVL.

V and J are TRBV3-1 and TRBJ1-5; 8 bases line up with TRBD1. CDR1 and CDR2 from the germline V gene are LGHDT and YNNKEL (reference sequence). This CDR3 is 17 amino acids long. Trimming took 4 bases from V and 4 from J; bases not matched to a gene: 12. DNA for the CDR3: TGTGCCAGCAGCCGAGAGATTATGACAGGGGCAAATCAGCCCCAGCATTTT. As protein: CASSREIMTGANQPQHF.

The chain combines TRBV6-2 or TRBV6-3 with TRBJ1-1; weak D call: TRBD1 (6 bases). The V gene's germline CDR1 is MNHEY and CDR2 SVGEGT. The CDR3 is made up of 14 amino acids. V dropped 6 bases and J dropped 3 bases, with 14 bases sitting between them. CDR3 region: CASSTRQDHTEAFF. The CDR3 coding sequence is TGTGCCAGCAGCACTAGACAGGATCACACTGAAGCTTTCTTT.

This clonotype was seen a handful of times. This chain joins TRBV6-8 and TRBJ2-3; 7 positions match TRBD2. V shed 1 base, J shed 4 bases, and the junction held 8 bases outside the gene matches. The CDR3 extends over 16 amino acids. Germline CDR1 and CDR2: MNHGY and SAAAGT. CDR3 coding DNA: TGTGCCAGCAGTTACTTGCTAGCGGAGGCCCCAGATACGCAGTATTTT. Amino acids: CASSYLLAEAPDTQYF.

This chain connects TRBV7-2 to TRBJ2-7; 9 nucleotides line up with TRBD1. The germline V gene has CDR1 SGHTA and CDR2 FQGNSA. The CDR3 covers 14 residues. The V segment lost 2 bases and the J segment 7 bases; nucleotides outside the gene matches: 6. The DNA for the CDR3 is TGTGCCAGCAGCTTAATACAGGGGGCGCGAGAGCAGTACTTC. It encodes CASSLIQGAREQYF.

The V gene is TRBV15, the J gene TRBJ1-2; a weak D match, TRBD1 (6 bases). Germline V gene lookup returns CDR1 LNHNV and CDR2 YYDKDF (reference sequence). CDR3 size: 15 residues. Trimming removed 5 bases at V and 4 bases at J, with 17 bases between. This CDR3 is CATSPRPGQLYGYTF. The CDR3 DNA sequence: TGTGCCACCAGCCCAAGGCCTGGACAGCTCTATGGCTACACCTTC.

The chain combines TRBV5-1 with TRBJ1-2; D is unresolved. Trimming removed 0 bases from V and 3 bases from J, with 12 bases in between. Looked up from germline, CDR1 is SGHRS and CDR2 is YFSETQ. This CDR3 region has 15 residues. CDR3 DNA: TGCGCCAGCAGCTTGGGCAGGCCAGCCGACTATGGCTACACCTTC. As protein: CASSLGRPADYGYTF.

This clonotype turned up a few times. The V gene is TRBV10-3, the J gene TRBJ2-7; TRBD1 agrees at 7 bases. Germline CDR1 reads ENHRY; CDR2 reads SYGVKD. Germline trimming cut 0 bases from V and 2 bases from J; bases unmatched to any gene: 7. This CDR3 spans 16 amino acids. This CDR3 is CAISESVTGDPYEQYF. CDR3 in DNA: TGTGCCATCAGTGAGTCCGTCACAGGGGACCCCTACGAGCAGTACTTC.

The chain carries TRBV29-1 and TRBJ2-5; tentative D call: TRBD2 (5 bases). The CDR3 has 11 residues. The ends were cut back, 3 bases at V and 11 bases at J, with 13 bases in the middle. The germline V gene encodes CDR1 SQVTM and CDR2 ANQGSEA. This CDR3 reads CSVDSGNEQYF. The CDR3 region has the DNA TGCAGCGTTGATTCGGGGAATGAGCAGTACTTC.

This chain connects TRBV5-1 to TRBJ2-3; 7 positions match TRBD1. The CDR3 runs 15 residues. Per the germline V gene, CDR1 is SGHRS and CDR2 is YFSETQ. V was clipped by 5 bases and J by 0 bases; unmatched bases: 6. In DNA form, the CDR3 reads TGCGCCAGCAGAAAGACAGGGCCTAGCACAGATACGCAGTATTTT. It codes for CASRKTGPSTDTQYF.

This clonotype was detected only a few times. The genes are TRBV5-1 and TRBJ1-2; D is ambiguous. CDR3 length: 14 amino acids. The germline V gene has CDR1 SGHRS and CDR2 YFSETQ. Trimming removed 6 bases from V and 2 bases from J, with 14 bases in between. Written as DNA, the CDR3 is TGCGCCAGCACCCCTGACCCTCTAAACTATGGCTACACCTTC. Amino acids: CASTPDPLNYGYTF.

The rearrangement uses TRBV12-3 or TRBV12-4 and TRBJ2-3; a weak D match, TRBD2 (6 bases). This CDR3 has 15 amino acids. The ends were cut back, 7 bases at V and 2 bases at J, with 16 bases in the middle. The CDR3 loop reads CASNSRAGDTDTQYF. Here the CDR3 DNA reads TGTGCCAGCAATTCCCGAGCGGGCGACACAGATACGCAGTATTTT.